This T cell receptor beta chain was documented in a study of shared clonotypes between healthy human individuals. General study points: Generation probability values for non-shared clonotypes were lower than those for clonotypes shared by all four donors.

Those who donated were healthy HIV-negative adults, with no recent acute infections or vaccinations reported. Deep level was the assay's run setting. Some clones are missing from TCRdb's copy, which holds only in-frame ones; the method was immunoSEQ multiplex PCR. The table has around 2.5 million clones, roughly 93% seen once. On this clone itself: Antigen: not known.

Germline V gene data show CDR1 as SQVTM and CDR2 as ANQGSEA. This CDR3 spans 15 amino acids. V lost 0 bases to trimming and J lost 0 bases, with 11 bases between them. The sequence came from a young man in good health. Some clones in this sample may be carry-over from other donors' samples. The rearrangement links TRBV29-1 to TRBJ1-2; weak D call: TRBD1 (5 bases). The sequenced material came from naive CD4+ T cells from PBMCs. The subset denotes: CD45RA+ positively selected. Written as DNA, the CDR3 is TGCAGCGTTGAAGAAGGGACTTTGTCTAACTATGGCTACACCTTC. Translation: CSVEEGTLSNYGYTF.